These T cell receptor beta chains were read from a single sample in a study of CD8+ T cells in alopecia areata. Profiled with immunoSEQ multiplex PCR; TCRdb holds only in-frame clones, not every one. The sample lists about 210,000 clones; approximately 47% were seen once. Sequencing was performed on CD4+ T cells sorted from blood, taken between weeks 36 and 40, from a patient treated with tofacitinib. The receptors were gathered from a human donor with alopecia areata. Both conserved end residues are trimmed from each CDR3. Size tells how often a clone was seen (once, few, many) or the class of an expanded clone, and some rows leave it out.

j_call: TRBJ2-1; clone_size: NA; cdr3_length: 11; v_call: TRBV2; cdr3_aa: ASSGQSYNEQF
j_call: TRBJ2-3; clone_size: few; cdr3_length: 13; v_call: TRBV9; cdr3_aa: ASSPLAGGYDTQY
j_call: TRBJ2-7; clone_size: few; cdr3_length: 12; v_call: TRBV30; cdr3_aa: AWSGGTSGYEQY
j_call: TRBJ2-3; clone_size: NA; cdr3_length: 14; v_call: TRBV7-2; cdr3_aa: ASSLRLATPTDTQY
j_call: TRBJ2-3; clone_size: NA; cdr3_length: 16; v_call: TRBV9; cdr3_aa: ASSVRPGAGKGTDTQY
j_call: TRBJ1-5; clone_size: NA; cdr3_length: 12; v_call: TRBV28; cdr3_aa: ASSPGDSNQPQH
j_call: TRBJ2-3; clone_size: NA; cdr3_length: 13; v_call: TRBV7-3; cdr3_aa: ASSPLTGSGDTQY
j_call: TRBJ1-2; clone_size: NA; cdr3_length: 9; v_call: TRBV27; cdr3_aa: ATGTEYGYT
j_call: TRBJ2-3; clone_size: few; cdr3_length: 15; v_call: TRBV9; cdr3_aa: ASSPRESLAGADTQY
j_call: TRBJ2-3; clone_size: NA; cdr3_length: 11; v_call: TRBV6-6; cdr3_aa: ASSLQGLDTQY
j_call: TRBJ1-1; clone_size: NA; cdr3_length: 10; v_call: TRBV10-3; cdr3_aa: ATSPRDREAF
j_call: TRBJ1-1; clone_size: NA; cdr3_length: 13; v_call: TRBV7-2; cdr3_aa: ASSSGGTALAEAF
j_call: TRBJ1-2; clone_size: NA; cdr3_length: 11; v_call: TRBV19; cdr3_aa: ASERGDRRGYT
j_call: TRBJ1-2; clone_size: few; cdr3_length: 14; v_call: TRBV29-1; cdr3_aa: SVGRTGTQSNYGYT